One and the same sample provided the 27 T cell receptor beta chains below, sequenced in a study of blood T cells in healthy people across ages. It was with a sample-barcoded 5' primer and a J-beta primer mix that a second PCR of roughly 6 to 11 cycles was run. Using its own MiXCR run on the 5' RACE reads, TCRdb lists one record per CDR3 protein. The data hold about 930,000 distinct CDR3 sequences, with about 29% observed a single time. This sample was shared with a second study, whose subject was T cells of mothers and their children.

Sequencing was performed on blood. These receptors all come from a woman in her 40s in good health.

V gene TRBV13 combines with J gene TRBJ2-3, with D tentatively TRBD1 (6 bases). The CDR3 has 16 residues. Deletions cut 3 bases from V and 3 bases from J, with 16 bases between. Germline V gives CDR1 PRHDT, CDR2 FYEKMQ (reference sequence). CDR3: CASSFSQGRWTDTQYF. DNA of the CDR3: TGTGCCAGCAGCTTCAGTCAGGGGCGATGGACAGATACGCAGTATTTT.

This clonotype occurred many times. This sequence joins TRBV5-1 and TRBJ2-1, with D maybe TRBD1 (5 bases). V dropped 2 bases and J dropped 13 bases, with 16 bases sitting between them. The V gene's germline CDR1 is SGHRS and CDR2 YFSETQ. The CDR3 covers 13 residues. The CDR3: CASSLQDSVDQFF. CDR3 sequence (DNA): TGCGCCAGCAGCTTACAAGACAGCGTAGACCAGTTCTTC.

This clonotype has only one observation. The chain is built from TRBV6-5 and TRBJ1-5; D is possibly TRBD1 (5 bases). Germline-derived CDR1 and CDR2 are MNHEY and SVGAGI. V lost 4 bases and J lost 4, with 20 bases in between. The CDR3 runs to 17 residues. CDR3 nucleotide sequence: TGTGCCAGCAGTTCCAACTCGGGACGGGGGACGAATCAGCCCCAGCATTTT. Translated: CASSSNSGRGTNQPQHF.

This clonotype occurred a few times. CDR3 in DNA: TGTGCCAGCAGTTACCAACGGGGAGGAACCGGGGAGCTGTTTTTT. Translation gives CASSYQRGGTGELFF. The chain combines TRBV6-2 or TRBV6-3 with TRBJ2-2; TRBD2 might be the D (6 bases). Trimming removed 2 bases from V and 5 bases from J, with 12 bases in between. There are 15 residues in the CDR3. From germline, CDR1 is MNHEY and CDR2 SVGEGT.

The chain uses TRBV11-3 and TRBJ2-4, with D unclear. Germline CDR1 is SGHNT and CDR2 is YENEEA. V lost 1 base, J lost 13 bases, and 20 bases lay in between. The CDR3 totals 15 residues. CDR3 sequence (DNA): TGTGCCAGCAGCTTAGCCCACAGCGAGATCAATGAGCAGTACTTC. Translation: CASSLAHSEINEQYF.

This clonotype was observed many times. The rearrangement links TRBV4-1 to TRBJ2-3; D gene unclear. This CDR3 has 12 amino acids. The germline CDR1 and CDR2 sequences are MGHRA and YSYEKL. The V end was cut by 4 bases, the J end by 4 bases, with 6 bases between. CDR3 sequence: CASSPGPDTQYF. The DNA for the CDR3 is TGCGCCAGCAGCCCCGGTCCAGATACGCAGTATTTT.

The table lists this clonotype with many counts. This CDR3 reads CASSLMGVSEQYF. The DNA of the CDR3 is TGTGCCAGCAGCTTAATGGGGGTCTCCGAGCAGTACTTC. The V call is TRBV7-2, the J call TRBJ2-7; D may correspond to TRBD1 or TRBD2 (5 bases each). This CDR3 region has 13 residues. Between the trimmed V and J ends, which lost 2 bases and 6 bases, there was a span of 11 bases. Germline loops: CDR1 SGHTA, CDR2 FQGNSA.

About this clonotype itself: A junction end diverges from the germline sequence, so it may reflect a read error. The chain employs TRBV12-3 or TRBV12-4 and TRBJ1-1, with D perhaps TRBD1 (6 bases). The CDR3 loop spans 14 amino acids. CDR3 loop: CAGSPTGGGTEAFF. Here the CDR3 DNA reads TGTGCCGGCAGCCCGACAGGTGGGGGCACTGAAGCTTTCTTT.

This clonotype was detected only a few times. The CDR3, as DNA: TGTGCCAGCAGCTTAGACCAGGTGAAGATTCCCGGGGAGCTGTTTTTT. The encoded protein is CASSLDQVKIPGELFF. The chain joins TRBV7-9 to TRBJ2-2; D is ambiguous. The CDR3 loop spans 16 amino acids. V lost 1 base, J lost 6 bases, and 15 bases lay in between. Germline V CDR1 and CDR2: SEHNR, FQNEAQ (reference sequence).

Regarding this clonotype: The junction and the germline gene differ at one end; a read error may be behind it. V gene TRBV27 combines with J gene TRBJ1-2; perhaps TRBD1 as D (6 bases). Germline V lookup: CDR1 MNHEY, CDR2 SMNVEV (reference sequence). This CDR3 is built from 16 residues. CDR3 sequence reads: CASGLGGGGADYGYTF. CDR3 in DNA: TGTGCCAGCGGTTTAGGGGGGGGGGGAGCAGACTATGGCTACACCTTC.

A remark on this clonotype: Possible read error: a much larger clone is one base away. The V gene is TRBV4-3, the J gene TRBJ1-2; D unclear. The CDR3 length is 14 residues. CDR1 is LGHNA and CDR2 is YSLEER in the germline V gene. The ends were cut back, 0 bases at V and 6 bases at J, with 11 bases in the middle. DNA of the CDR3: TGCGCCAGCAGCCAAGATTGGGCGGTGGATGGCTACACCTTC. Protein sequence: CASSQDWAVDGYTF.

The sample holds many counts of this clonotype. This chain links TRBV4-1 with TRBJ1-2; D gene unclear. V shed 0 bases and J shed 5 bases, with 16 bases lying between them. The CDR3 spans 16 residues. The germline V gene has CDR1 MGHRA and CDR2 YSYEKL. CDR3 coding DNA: TGCGCCAGCAGCCAAGATGAGAACCTTAGTTTTTATGGCTACACCTTC. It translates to CASSQDENLSFYGYTF.

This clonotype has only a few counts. The CDR3: CASSYPSQSHGASTDTQYF. The CDR3 nucleotides are TGTGCCAGCAGTTACCCATCCCAAAGCCACGGGGCTAGCACAGATACGCAGTATTTT. The genes are TRBV6-2 or TRBV6-3 and TRBJ2-3, with D perhaps assigned TRBD1 or TRBD2 (5 bases each). V shed 2 bases and J shed 0 bases, with 21 bases lying between them. Germline-derived CDR1 and CDR2 are MNHEY and SVGEGT. The CDR3 length is 19 residues.

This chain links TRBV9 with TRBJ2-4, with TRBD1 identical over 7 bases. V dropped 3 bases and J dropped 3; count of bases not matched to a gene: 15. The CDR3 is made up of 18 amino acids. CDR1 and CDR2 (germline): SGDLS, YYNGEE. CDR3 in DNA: TGTGCCAGCAGCGAGGGGTGGCGGCAGGGGGTCCGCAAAAACATTCAGTACTTC. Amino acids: CASSEGWRQGVRKNIQYF.

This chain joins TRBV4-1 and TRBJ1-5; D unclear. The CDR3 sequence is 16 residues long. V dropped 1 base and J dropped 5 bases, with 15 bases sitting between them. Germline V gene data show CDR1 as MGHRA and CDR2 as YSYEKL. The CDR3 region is CASSQAGGMLYQPQHF. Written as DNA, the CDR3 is TGCGCCAGCAGCCAAGCGGGAGGGATGCTTTATCAGCCCCAGCATTTT.

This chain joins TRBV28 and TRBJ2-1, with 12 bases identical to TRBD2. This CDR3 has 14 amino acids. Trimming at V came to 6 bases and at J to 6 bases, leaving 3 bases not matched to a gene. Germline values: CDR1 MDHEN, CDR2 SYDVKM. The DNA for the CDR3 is TGTGCCAGCAGGCGACTAGCGGGGGTCAATGAGCAGTTCTTC. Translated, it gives CASRRLAGVNEQFF.

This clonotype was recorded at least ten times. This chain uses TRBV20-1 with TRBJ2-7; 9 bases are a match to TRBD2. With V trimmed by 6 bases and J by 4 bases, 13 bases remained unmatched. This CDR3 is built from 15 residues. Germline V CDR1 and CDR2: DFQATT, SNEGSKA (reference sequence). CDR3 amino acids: CSADSGGTSRYEQYF. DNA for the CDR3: TGCAGTGCCGATTCCGGGGGGACTAGCCGGTACGAGCAGTACTTC.

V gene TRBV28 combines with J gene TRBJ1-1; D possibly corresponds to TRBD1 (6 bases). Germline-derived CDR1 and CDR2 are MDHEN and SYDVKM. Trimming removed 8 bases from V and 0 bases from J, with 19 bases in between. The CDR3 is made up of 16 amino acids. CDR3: CASDGFPGTLNTEAFF. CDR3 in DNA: TGTGCCAGCGACGGGTTCCCGGGGACATTGAACACTGAAGCTTTCTTT.

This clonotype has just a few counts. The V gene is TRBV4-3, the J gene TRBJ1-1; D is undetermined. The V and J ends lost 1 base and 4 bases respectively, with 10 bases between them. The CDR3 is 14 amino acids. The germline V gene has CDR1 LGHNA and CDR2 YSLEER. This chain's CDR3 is CASSQVLGITEAFF. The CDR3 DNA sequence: TGCGCCAGCAGCCAAGTTCTGGGAATCACTGAAGCTTTCTTT.

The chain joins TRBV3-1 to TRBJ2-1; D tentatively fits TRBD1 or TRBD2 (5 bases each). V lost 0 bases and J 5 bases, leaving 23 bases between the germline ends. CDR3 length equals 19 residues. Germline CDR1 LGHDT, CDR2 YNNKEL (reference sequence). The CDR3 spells CASSQETSGRRPVNNEQFF. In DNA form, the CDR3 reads TGTGCCAGCAGCCAAGAGACGTCGGGGCGGCGCCCCGTTAACAATGAGCAGTTCTTC.

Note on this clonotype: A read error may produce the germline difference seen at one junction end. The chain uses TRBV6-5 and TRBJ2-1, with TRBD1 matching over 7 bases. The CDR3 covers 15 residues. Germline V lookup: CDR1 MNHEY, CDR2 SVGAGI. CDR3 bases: TGCGCCAGCAGTTACTCCTCGACAGGGATAGAGACCCAGTTCTTC. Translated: CASSYSSTGIETQFF.

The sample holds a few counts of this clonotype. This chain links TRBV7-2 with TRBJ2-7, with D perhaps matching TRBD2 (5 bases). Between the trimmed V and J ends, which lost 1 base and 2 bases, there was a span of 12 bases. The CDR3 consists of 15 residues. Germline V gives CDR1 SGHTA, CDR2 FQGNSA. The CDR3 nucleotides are TGTGCCAGCAGCTTAGATGGGCAGCGGACCTACGAGCAGTACTTC. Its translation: CASSLDGQRTYEQYF.

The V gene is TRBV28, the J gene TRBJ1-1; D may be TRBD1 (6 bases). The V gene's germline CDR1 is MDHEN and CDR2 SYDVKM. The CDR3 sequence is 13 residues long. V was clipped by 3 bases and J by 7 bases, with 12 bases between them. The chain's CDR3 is CASSFSDSLEAFF. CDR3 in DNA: TGTGCCAGCAGTTTTTCGGACAGCCTTGAAGCTTTCTTT.

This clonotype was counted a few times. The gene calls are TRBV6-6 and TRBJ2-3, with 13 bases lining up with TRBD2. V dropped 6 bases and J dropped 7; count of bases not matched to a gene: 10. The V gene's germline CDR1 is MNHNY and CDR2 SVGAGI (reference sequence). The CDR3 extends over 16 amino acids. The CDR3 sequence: CASSKTSGGGVYTQYF. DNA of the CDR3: TGTGCCAGCAGCAAAACTAGCGGGGGGGGCGTTTATACGCAGTATTTT.

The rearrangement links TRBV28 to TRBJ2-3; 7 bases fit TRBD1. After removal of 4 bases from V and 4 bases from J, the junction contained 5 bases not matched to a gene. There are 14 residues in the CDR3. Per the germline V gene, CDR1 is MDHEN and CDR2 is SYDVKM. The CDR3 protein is CASSSHRGSDTQYF. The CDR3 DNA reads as TGTGCCAGCAGTTCACACAGGGGTTCAGATACGCAGTATTTT.

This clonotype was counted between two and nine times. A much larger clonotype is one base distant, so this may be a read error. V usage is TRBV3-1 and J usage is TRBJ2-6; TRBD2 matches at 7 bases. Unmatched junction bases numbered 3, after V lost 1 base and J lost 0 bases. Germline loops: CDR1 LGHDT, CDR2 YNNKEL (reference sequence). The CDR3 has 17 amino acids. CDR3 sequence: CASSQGRGVSGANVLTF. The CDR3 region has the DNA TGTGCCAGCAGCCAAGGTCGGGGGGTCTCTGGGGCCAACGTCCTGACTTTC.

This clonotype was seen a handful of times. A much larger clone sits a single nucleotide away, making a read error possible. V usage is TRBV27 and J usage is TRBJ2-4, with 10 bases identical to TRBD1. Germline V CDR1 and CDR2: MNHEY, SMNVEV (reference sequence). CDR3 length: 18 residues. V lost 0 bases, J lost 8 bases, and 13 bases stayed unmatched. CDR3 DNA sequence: TGTGCCAGCAGTTTATCGCCTCCGGGACAGGGGTTGGGCGACATTCAGTACTTC. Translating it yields CASSLSPPGQGLGDIQYF.